What follows is one T cell receptor (beta chain) and its context. The repertoire was sequenced with immunoSEQ multiplex PCR; TCRdb's copy has only in-frame clones and lacks some. The sample has more than 250,000 clones; about nine tenths are singletons. Germline CDR1 and CDR2: SQVTM and ANQGSEA. Trimming at V came to 4 bases and at J to 7 bases, leaving 6 bases not matched to a gene. This CDR3 contains 14 residues. The data are from a study of cytomegalovirus exposure and HLA in healthy donors. V gene TRBV29-1 combines with J gene TRBJ2-7; 14 nucleotides match TRBD2. The sample comprised PBMCs. This clonotype was obtained from a woman aged 25 to 39 in good health and CMV-seropositive. The CDR3 here is CSVGLAGGPREQYF. In DNA, the CDR3 is TGCAGCGTTGGACTAGCGGGAGGGCCTCGGGAGCAGTACTTC.